Sequencing of this TCR beta chain was carried out in a study of T cells after yellow fever vaccination. Notes on the study in general: Post-booster reappearance was seen for most primary-vaccination clones (96% CD4, around 89% CD8).

Comments on this clonotype: Its target is not known.

5'RACE template switching produced TCR cDNA carrying a universal primer site and UMIs. MiXCR, applied by TCRdb to the 5' RACE reads, yields one record per CDR3 protein. The data contain about 550,000 distinct CDR3 sequences, 19% of them seen just once; the ten biggest clones take up roughly an eighth. Germline V gene lookup returns CDR1 SGHAT and CDR2 FQDESV (reference sequence). This CDR3 is 18 amino acids long. V shed 3 bases, J shed 0 bases, and the junction held 8 bases outside the gene matches. V is TRBV11-1 and J is TRBJ2-3; 11 nucleotides line up with TRBD2. The source of this sequence is a man aged 25-40 years who received the YFV17D yellow fever vaccine. Sequences were derived from PBMCs, sampled 15 days after the yellow fever booster vaccination. The CDR3 bases are TGTGCCAGCAGCTTCGGGACTAGCGGAGTTCCTAGCACAGATACGCAGTATTTT. Translated, it gives CASSFGTSGVPSTDTQYF.